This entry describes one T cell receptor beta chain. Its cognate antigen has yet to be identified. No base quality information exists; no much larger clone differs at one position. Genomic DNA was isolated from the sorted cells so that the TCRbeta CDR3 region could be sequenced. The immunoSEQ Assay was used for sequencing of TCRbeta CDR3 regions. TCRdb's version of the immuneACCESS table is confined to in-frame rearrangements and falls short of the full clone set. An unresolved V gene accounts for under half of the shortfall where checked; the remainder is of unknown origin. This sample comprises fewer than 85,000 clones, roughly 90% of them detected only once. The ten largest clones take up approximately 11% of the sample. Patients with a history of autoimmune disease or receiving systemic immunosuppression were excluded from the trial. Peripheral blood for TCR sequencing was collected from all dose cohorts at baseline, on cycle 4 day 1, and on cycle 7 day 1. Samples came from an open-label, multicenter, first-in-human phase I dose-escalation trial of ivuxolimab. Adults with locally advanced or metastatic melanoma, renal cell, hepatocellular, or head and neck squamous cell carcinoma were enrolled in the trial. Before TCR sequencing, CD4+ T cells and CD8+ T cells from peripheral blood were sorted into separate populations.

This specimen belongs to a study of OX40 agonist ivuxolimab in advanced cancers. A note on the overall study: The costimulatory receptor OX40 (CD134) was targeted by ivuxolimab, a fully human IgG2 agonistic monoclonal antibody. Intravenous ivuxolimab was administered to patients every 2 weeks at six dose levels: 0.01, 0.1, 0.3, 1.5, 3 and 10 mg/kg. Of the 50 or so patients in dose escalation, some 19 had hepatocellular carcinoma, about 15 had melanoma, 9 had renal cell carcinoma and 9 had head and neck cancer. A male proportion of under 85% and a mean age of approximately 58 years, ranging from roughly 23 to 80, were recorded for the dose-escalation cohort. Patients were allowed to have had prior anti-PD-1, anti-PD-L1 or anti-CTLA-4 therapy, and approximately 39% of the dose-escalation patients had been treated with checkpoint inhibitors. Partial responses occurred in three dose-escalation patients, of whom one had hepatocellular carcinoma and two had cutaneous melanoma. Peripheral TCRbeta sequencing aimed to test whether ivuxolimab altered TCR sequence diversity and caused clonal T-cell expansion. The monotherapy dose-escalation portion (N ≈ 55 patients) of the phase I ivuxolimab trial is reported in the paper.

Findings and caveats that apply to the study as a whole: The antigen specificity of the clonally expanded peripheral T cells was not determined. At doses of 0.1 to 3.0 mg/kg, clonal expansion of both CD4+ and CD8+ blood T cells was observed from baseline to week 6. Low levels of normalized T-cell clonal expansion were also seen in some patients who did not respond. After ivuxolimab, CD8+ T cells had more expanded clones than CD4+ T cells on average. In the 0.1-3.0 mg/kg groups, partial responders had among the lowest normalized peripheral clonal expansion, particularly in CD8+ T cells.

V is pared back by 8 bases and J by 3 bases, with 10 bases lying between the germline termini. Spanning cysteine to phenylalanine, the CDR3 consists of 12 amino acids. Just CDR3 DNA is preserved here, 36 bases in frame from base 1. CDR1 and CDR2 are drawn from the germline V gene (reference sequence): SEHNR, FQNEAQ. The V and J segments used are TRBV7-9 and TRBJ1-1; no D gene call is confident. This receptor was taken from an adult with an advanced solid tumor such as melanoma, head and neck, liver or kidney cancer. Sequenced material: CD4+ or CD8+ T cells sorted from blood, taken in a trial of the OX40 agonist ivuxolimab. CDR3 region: CASLGEYTEAFF. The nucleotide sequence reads TGTGCCAGCTTGGGCGAGTACACTGAAGCTTTCTTT.